A selection of T cell receptor beta chains follows, all from one sample in a study of regulatory T cells in long-lasting Graves disease. MiXCR, run by TCRdb on the multiplex PCR reads, gives a single entry per CDR3 protein. The table shows about 210,000 distinct CDR3 sequences, with around 19% occurring only once. These data also featured in a second study, about T cells in Graves' hyperthyroidism and ophthalmopathy.

The material was peripheral blood mononuclear cells (PBMCs), obtained at new diagnosis, from a patient treated with antithyroid drugs. The receptors were sampled from a woman in her twenties or thirties with Graves disease. Both conserved end residues are trimmed from each CDR3. D genes are given only for firm matches. Size is omitted from some rows. Given values are once, few, many or a class for expanded clones.

V gene	D gene	J gene	clone size	CDR3 protein
TRBV12-3/TRBV12-4	-	TRBJ2-3	many	ASSLQGMSTDTQY
TRBV7-8	-	TRBJ1-4	many	ASSGEWRPTNEKLF
TRBV27	-	TRBJ2-7	many	ASSFTREAKY
TRBV25-1	-	TRBJ1-3	many	ASSELDGYTIY
TRBV3-1	-	TRBJ2-5	many	ASSPESVETQY
TRBV7-8	TRBD1	TRBJ2-1	many	ASSFLGQGLDEQF
TRBV19	-	TRBJ2-1	-	ASSRRVEGPYNEQF
TRBV2	-	TRBJ1-2	-	ANKVNYGYT
TRBV15	-	TRBJ1-5	many	ATSRDMGAGQPQH
TRBV28	TRBD2	TRBJ2-3	many	ASSLLSGRVEDTQY
TRBV20-1	-	TRBJ1-2	many	SARGRRGDYGYT
TRBV19	-	TRBJ1-1	many	ASSGGGPWGTEAF
TRBV7-3	-	TRBJ1-3	many	ASSLGTAGNTIY
TRBV11-2	-	TRBJ2-7	many	ASSLAAGYYEQY
TRBV6-1	TRBD1	TRBJ1-5	many	ASSSGGGSNQPQH
TRBV19	TRBD1	TRBJ2-1	many	ASSIPGQGSNEQF
TRBV5-6	-	TRBJ1-4	-	ASSLAGRESEKLF
TRBV7-2	TRBD2	TRBJ2-1	many	ASSSLAGGPTEQF
TRBV5-1	TRBD1	TRBJ2-7	many	ASSLGDRGRVREQY
TRBV30	-	TRBJ2-2	many	AWSIRSNTGELF
TRBV4-1	TRBD2	TRBJ2-1	-	ASSQDIREGYNEQF
TRBV6-2/TRBV6-3	-	TRBJ2-7	few	ASSYSRDYEQY
TRBV6-2/TRBV6-3	TRBD1	TRBJ1-4	-	ASRRTGGSNEKLF
TRBV30	-	TRBJ1-2	many	AWSVRGLANYGYT
TRBV30	-	TRBJ1-5	few	AWSFTQGNQPQH
TRBV11-1	-	TRBJ2-5	many	ASSSGIEETQY
TRBV12-3/TRBV12-4	TRBD2	TRBJ2-3	many	ASSFGSGRGSTDTQY
TRBV6-1	TRBD1	TRBJ1-5	many	ASSGDRGFSQPQH
TRBV4-2	-	TRBJ1-1	few	ASSQDGAGWGTEAF